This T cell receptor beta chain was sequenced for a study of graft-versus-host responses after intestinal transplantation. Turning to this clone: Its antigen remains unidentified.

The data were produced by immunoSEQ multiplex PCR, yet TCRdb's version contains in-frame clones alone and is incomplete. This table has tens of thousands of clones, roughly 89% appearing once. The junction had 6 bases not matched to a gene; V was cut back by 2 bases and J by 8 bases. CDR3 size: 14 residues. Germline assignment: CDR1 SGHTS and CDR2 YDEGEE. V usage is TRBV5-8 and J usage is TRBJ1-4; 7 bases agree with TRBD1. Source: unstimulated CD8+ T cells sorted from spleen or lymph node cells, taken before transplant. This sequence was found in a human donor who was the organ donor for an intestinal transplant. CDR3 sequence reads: CASSFRDSREKLFF. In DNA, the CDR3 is TGTGCCAGCAGCTTCCGGGACAGCCGAGAAAAACTGTTTTTT.